A selection of T cell receptor beta chains follows, all from one sample in a study of blood T cell repertoires in COVID-19. The protocol was immunoSEQ multiplex PCR, while the TCRdb copy is restricted to in-frame clones and leaves out a portion. Of some 340,000 clones in the sample, 90% are singletons; the top ten hold about 4%. Sample: PBMCs or T cells enriched from blood (not recorded which). The receptors shown here come from a woman in her twenties or thirties who had been exposed to COVID-19. The CDR3 runs from the conserved cysteine through the conserved F or W. D genes are given only for firm matches. Clone sizes are given selectively: once, few, many, or a class where the clone is expanded.

j_gene,v_gene,abundance,d_gene,CDR3aa,CDR3nt
TRBJ2-2,TRBV6-5,.,TRBD2,CASRRGGIAGELFF,TGTGCCAGCAGGCGGGGGGGCATCGCCGGGGAGCTGTTTTTT
TRBJ2-1,TRBV27,.,.,CASRVGLLSYNEQFF,TGTGCCAGCAGGGTGGGACTCCTCAGCTACAATGAGCAGTTCTTC
TRBJ1-2,TRBV6-5,.,.,CASSNRDYGYTF,TGTGCCAGCAGTAACAGGGACTATGGCTACACCTTC
TRBJ2-1,TRBV7-8,few,TRBD2,CASSRRGRGDYNEQFF,TGTGCCAGCAGCCGGCGGGGGAGGGGCGACTACAATGAGCAGTTCTTC
TRBJ1-5,TRBV6-5,.,.,CASSYSRYGGNQPQHF,TGTGCCAGCAGTTACTCTCGGTACGGGGGCAATCAGCCCCAGCATTTT
TRBJ1-2,TRBV6-1,.,.,CASSELGPDRQYGYTF,TGTGCCAGCAGTGAACTAGGACCAGACAGGCAATATGGCTACACCTTC
TRBJ2-1,TRBV5-1,once,TRBD2,CASSLRGENEQFF,TGCGCCAGCAGCTTACGGGGGGAAAATGAGCAGTTCTTC
TRBJ2-7,TRBV7-2,.,TRBD2,CASSLVAGGGFPYEQYF,TGTGCCAGCAGCCTAGTGGCGGGCGGGGGGTTTCCCTACGAGCAGTACTTC
TRBJ1-2,TRBV7-2,.,.,CASSLEAGNYGYTF,TGTGCCAGCAGCTTAGAAGCGGGCAACTATGGCTACACCTTC
TRBJ1-3,TRBV6-6,.,.,CASSYASRNTIYF,TGTGCCAGCAGTTACGCCTCCCGGAACACCATATATTTT
TRBJ2-1,TRBV7-6,.,TRBD1,CASSPTELPRGSYNEQFF,TGTGCCAGCAGTCCTACCGAACTACCCAGGGGGTCTTACAATGAGCAGTTCTTC
TRBJ1-2,TRBV2,.,.,CASRLPDSSYGYTF,TGTGCCAGCAGATTACCGGACAGCAGCTATGGCTACACCTTC
TRBJ2-2,TRBV5-1,.,.,CASSLAPGVNTGELFF,TGCGCCAGCAGCTTGGCGCCAGGGGTAAACACCGGGGAGCTGTTTTTT
TRBJ2-3,TRBV19,.,TRBD1,CASSARWGQGMYTQYF,TGTGCCAGTAGCGCCAGGTGGGGACAGGGGATGTATACGCAGTATTTT
TRBJ1-1,TRBV6-5,.,TRBD1,CASSYLQGAFTEAFF,TGTGCCAGCAGTTACCTCCAGGGGGCATTCACTGAAGCTTTCTTT
TRBJ2-2,TRBV30,.,TRBD1,CAWNPQGQGMAGELFF,TGTGCCTGGAACCCCCAAGGACAGGGGATGGCCGGGGAGCTGTTTTTT
TRBJ2-4,TRBV7-9,.,.,CASSSSGREKNIQYF,TGTGCCAGCAGTTCCTCGGGACGGGAGAAAAACATTCAGTACTTC
TRBJ1-4,TRBV5-8,.,.,CASSLNGQNEKLFF,TGTGCCAGCAGCTTGAATGGGCAGAATGAAAAACTGTTTTTT
TRBJ2-2,TRBV6-5,.,.,CASSTARNTGELFF,TGTGCCAGTTCGACAGCTAGGAACACCGGGGAGCTGTTTTTT
TRBJ2-7,TRBV11-1,.,TRBD1,CASRGDRGFSYEQYF,TGTGCCAGCCGGGGAGACAGGGGATTCTCCTACGAGCAGTACTTC
TRBJ1-1,TRBV4-1,once,TRBD1,CASSQDWVDRDTEAFF,TGCGCCAGCAGCCAAGATTGGGTGGACAGGGACACTGAAGCTTTCTTT
TRBJ1-1,TRBV5-1,once,.,CASSFLSRGNTEAFF,TGCGCCAGCAGCTTTCTGAGTAGAGGGAACACTGAAGCTTTCTTT
TRBJ2-7,TRBV5-8,.,.,CASSSIYEQYF,TGTGCCAGCAGCTCCATCTACGAGCAGTACTTC
TRBJ2-7,TRBV5-1,once,TRBD1,CASSSQGEDEQYF,TGCGCCAGCAGCTCGCAGGGGGAAGACGAGCAGTACTTC
TRBJ2-1,TRBV9,.,.,CASSIRWMGSGNSYNEQFF,TGTGCCAGCAGCATAAGATGGATGGGTAGCGGAAACTCCTACAATGAGCAGTTCTTC
TRBJ2-3,TRBV6-4,.,.,CASSEGYTQYF,TGTGCCAGCAGTGAGGGCTATACGCAGTATTTT
TRBJ1-4,TRBV19,.,.,CASTSAGRKLFF,TGTGCCAGTACCTCGGCTGGGCGAAAACTGTTTTTT